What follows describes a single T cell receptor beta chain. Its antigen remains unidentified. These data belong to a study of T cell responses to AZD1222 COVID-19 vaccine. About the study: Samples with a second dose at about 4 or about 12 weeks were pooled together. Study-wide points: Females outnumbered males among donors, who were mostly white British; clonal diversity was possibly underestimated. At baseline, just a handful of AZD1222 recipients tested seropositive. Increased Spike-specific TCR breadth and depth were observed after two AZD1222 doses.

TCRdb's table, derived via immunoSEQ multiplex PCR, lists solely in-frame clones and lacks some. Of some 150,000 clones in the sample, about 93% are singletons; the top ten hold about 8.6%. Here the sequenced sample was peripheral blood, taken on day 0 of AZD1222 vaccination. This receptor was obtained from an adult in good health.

CDR3 coding DNA: TGTGCCAGCAGCTTCGGGACAGACTCCTTAATGACCCAGTACTTC. Protein product: CASSFGTDSLMTQYF. V usage is TRBV5-5 and J usage is TRBJ2-5, with 7 bases that match TRBD1. The CDR3 has 15 amino acids. CDR1 is SGHKS, CDR2 YYEKEE, per germline (reference sequence). V was clipped by 2 bases and J by 7 bases; unmatched bases: 11.